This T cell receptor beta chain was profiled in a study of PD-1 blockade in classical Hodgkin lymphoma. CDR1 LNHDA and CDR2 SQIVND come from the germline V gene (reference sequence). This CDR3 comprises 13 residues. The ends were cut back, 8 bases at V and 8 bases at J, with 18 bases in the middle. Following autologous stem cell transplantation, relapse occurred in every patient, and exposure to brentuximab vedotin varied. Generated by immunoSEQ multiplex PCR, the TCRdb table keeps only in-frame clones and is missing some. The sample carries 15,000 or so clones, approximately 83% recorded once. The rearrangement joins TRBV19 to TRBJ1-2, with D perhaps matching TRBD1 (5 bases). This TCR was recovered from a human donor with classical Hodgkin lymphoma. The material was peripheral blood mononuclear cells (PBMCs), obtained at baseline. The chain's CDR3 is CASGIWGDSGYTF. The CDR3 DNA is TGTGCCAGTGGGATATGGGGGGATTCCGGCTACACCTTC.